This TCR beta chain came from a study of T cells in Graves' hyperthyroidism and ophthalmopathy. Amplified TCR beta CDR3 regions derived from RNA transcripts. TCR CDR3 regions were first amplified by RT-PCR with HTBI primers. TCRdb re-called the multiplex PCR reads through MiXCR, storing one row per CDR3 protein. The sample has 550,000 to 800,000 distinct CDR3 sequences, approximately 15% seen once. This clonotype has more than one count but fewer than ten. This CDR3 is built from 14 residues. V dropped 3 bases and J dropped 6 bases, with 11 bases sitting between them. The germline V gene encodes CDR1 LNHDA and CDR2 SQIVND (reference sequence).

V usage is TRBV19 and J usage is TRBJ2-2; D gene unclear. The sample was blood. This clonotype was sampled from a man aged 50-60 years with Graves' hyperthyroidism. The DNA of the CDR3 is TGTGCCAGTAGTATGATAACAGATCCCGGGGAGCTGTTTTTT. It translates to CASSMITDPGELFF.